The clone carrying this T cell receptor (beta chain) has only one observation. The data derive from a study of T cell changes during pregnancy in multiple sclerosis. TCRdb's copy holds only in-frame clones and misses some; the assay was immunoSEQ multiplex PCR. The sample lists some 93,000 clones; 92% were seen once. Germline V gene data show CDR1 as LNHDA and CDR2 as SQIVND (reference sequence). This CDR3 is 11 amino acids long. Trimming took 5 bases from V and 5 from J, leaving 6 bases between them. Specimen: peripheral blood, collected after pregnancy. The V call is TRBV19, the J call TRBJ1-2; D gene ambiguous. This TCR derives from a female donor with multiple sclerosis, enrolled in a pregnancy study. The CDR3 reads CASSAGYGYTF. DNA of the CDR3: TGTGCCAGTAGTGCCGGGTATGGCTACACCTTC.